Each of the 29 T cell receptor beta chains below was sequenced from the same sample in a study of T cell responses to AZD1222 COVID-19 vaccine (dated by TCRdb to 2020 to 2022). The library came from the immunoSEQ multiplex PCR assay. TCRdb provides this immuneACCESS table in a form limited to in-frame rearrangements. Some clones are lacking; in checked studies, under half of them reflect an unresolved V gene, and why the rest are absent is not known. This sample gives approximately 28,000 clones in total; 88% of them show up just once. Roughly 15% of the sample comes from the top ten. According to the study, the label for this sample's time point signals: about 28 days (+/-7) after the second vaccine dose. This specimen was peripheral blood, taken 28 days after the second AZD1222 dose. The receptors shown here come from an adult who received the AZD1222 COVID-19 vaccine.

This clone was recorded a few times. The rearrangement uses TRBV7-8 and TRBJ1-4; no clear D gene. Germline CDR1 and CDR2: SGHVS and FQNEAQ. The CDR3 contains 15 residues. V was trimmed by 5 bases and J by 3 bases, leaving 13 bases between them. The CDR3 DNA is TGTGCCAGCAGCCAGTTACAGCGACCTAATGAAAAACTGTTTTTT. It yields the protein CASSQLQRPNEKLFF.

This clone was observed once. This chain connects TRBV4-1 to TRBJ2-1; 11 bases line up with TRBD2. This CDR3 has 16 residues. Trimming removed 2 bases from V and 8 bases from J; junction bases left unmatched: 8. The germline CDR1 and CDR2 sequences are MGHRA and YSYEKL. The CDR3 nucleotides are TGCGCCAGCAGCCAATTTATAGCGGGGGGGCCCTATGAGCAGTTCTTC. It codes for CASSQFIAGGPYEQFF.

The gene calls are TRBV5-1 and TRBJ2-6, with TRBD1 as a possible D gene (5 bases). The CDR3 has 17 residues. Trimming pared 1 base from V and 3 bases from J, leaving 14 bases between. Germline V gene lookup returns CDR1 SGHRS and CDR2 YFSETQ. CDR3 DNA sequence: TGCGCCAGCAGCTTGCGATCTGCAGGGTATGGGGCCAACGTCCTGACTTTC. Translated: CASSLRSAGYGANVLTF.

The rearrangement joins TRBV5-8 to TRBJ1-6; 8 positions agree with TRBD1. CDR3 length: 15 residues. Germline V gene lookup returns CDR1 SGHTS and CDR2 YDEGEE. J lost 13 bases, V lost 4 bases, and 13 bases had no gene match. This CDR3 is CASSPPGQVFPPLHF. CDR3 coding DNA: TGTGCCAGCAGCCCACCGGGACAGGTCTTTCCGCCCCTCCACTTT.

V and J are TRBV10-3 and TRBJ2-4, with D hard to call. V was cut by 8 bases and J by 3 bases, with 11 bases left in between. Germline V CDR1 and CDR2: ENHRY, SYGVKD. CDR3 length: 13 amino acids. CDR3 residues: CAIGDTDKNIQYF. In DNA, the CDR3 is TGTGCCATCGGCGACACAGACAAAAACATTCAGTACTTC.

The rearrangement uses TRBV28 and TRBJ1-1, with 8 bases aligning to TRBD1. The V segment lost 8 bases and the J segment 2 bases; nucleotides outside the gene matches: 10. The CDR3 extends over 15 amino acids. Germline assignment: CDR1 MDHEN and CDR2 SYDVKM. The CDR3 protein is CASSTGGGLNTEAFF. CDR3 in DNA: TGTGCCAGCTCAACAGGGGGAGGGCTAAACACTGAAGCTTTCTTT.

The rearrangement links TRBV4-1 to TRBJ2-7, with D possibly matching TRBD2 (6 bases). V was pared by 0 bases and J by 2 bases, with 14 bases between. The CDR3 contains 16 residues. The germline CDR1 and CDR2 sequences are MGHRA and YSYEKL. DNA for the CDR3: TGCGCCAGCAGCCAAGATGCCGGAGCGGGCCCCTACGAGCAGTACTTC. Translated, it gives CASSQDAGAGPYEQYF.

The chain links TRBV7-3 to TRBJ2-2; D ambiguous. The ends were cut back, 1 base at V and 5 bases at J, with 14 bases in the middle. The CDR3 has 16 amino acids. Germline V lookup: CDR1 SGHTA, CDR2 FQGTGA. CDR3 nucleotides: TGTGCCAGCAGCTTAAGCCCCGATCCCGGGACCGGGGAGCTGTTTTTT. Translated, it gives CASSLSPDPGTGELFF.

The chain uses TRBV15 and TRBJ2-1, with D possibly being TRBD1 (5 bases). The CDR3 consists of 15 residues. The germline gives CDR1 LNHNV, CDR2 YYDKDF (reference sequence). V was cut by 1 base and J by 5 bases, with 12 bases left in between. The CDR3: CATSRVIGENNEQFF. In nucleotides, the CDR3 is TGTGCCACCAGCAGAGTGATAGGGGAAAACAATGAGCAGTTCTTC. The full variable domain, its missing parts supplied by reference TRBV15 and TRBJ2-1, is DAMVIQNPRYQVTQFGKPVTLSCSQTLNHNVMYWYQQKSSQAPKLLFHYYDKDFNNEADTPDNFQSRRPNTSFCFLDIRSPGLGDTAMYLCATSRVIGENNEQFFGPGTRLTVL.

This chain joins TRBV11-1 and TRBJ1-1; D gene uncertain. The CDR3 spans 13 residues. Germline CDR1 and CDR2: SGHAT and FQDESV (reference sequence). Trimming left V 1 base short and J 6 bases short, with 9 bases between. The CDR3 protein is CASSLGGLAEAFF. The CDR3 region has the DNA TGTGCCAGCAGCTTAGGGGGTCTCGCTGAAGCTTTCTTT.

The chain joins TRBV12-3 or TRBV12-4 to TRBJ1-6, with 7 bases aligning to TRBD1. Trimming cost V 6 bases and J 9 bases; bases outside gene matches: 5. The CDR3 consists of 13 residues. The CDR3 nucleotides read TGTGCCAGCAGGCGGGACAGCCGTTCACCCCTCCACTTT. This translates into CASRRDSRSPLHF.

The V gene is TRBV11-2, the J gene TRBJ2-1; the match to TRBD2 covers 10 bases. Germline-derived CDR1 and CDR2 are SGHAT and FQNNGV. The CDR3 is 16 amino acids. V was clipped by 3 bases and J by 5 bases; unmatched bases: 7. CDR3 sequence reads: CASSFFSSGGHNEQFF. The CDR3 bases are TGTGCCAGCAGCTTTTTCTCTAGCGGGGGACACAATGAGCAGTTCTTC.

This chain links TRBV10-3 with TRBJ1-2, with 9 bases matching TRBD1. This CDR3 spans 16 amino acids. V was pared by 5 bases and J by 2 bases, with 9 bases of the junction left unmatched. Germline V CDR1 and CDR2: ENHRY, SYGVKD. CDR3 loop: CAISSSDRGVNYGYTF. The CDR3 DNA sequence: TGTGCCATCAGTTCTTCGGACAGGGGCGTAAACTATGGCTACACCTTC.

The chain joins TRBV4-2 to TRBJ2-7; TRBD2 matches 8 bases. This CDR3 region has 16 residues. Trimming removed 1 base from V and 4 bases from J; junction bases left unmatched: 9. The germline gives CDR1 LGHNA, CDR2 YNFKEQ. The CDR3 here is CASSQGQGGGHYEQYF. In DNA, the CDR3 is TGTGCCAGCAGCCAAGGCCAGGGCGGGGGGCATTACGAGCAGTACTTC.

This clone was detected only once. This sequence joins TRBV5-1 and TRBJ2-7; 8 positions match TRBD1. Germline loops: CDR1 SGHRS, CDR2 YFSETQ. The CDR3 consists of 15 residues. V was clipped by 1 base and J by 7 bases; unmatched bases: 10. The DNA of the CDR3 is TGCGCCAGCAGCTTGACAGGGGGTCGGGGAAGGGAGCAGTACTTC. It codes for CASSLTGGRGREQYF.

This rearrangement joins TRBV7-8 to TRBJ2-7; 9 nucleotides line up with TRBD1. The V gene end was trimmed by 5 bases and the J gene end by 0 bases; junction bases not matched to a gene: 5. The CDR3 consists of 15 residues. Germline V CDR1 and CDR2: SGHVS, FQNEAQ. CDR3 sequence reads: CASSQGQGPSYEQYF. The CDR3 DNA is TGTGCCAGCAGCCAGGGACAGGGTCCCTCCTACGAGCAGTACTTC.

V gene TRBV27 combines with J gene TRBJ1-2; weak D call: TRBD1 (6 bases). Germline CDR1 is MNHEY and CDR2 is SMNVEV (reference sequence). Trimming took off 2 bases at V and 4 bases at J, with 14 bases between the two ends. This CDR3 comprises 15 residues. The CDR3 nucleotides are TGTGCCAGCAGTTTAACCCCCACCAGGGGCTATGGCTACACCTTC. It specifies CASSLTPTRGYGYTF.

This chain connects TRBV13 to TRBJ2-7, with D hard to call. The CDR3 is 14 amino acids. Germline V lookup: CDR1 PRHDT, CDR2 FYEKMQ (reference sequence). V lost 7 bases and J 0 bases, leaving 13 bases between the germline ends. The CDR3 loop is CASTRTLSSYEQYF. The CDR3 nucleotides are TGTGCCAGCACCAGAACCCTGAGCTCCTACGAGCAGTACTTC.

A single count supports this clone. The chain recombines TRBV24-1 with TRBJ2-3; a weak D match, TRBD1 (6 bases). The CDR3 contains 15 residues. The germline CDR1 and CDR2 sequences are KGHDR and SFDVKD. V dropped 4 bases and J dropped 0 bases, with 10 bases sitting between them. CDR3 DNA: TGTGCCACCAGTGACCGGACAGTGAGCACAGATACGCAGTATTTT. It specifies CATSDRTVSTDTQYF.

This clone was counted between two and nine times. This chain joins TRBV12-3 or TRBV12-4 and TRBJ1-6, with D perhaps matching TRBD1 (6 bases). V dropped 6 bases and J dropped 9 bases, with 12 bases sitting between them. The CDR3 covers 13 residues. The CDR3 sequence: CASSNTGTSPLHF. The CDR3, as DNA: TGTGCCAGCAGCAACACAGGGACTTCACCCCTCCACTTT.

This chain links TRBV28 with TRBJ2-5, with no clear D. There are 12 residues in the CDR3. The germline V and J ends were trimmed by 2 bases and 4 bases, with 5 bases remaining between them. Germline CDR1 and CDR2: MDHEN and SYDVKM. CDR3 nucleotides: TGTGCCAGCAGTTTAACTGGAGAGACCCAGTACTTC. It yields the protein CASSLTGETQYF.

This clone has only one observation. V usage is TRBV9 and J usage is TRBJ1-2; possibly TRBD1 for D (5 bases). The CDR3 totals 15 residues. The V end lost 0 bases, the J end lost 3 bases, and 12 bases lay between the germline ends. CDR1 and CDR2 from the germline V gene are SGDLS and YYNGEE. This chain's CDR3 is CASSVGGAAHYGYTF. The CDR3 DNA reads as TGTGCCAGCAGCGTAGGAGGGGCTGCCCACTATGGCTACACCTTC.

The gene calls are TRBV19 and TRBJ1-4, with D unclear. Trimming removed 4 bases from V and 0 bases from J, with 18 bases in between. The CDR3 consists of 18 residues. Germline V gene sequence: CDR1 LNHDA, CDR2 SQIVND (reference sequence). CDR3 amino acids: CASSSRPILHTTNEKLFF. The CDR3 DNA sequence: TGTGCCAGTAGTAGTAGACCTATTCTACACACAACTAATGAAAAACTGTTTTTT.

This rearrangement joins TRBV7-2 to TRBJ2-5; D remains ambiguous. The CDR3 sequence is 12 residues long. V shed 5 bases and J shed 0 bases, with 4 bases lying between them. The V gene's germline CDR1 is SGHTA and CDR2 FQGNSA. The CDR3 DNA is TGTGCCAGCAGCAATTACCAAGAGACCCAGTACTTC. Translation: CASSNYQETQYF.

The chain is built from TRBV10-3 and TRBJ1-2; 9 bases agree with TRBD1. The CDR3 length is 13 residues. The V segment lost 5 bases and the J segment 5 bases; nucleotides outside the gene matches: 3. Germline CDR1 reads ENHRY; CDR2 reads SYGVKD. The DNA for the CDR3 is TGTGCCATCAGTCGGGACAGGGTGTATGGCTACACCTTC. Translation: CAISRDRVYGYTF.

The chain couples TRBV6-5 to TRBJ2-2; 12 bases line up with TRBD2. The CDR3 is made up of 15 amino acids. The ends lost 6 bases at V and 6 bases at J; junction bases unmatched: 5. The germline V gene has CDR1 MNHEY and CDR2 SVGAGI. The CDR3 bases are TGTGCCAGCAGAACCGGGACTAGCGGGTCCGGGGAGCTGTTTTTT. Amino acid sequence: CASRTGTSGSGELFF.

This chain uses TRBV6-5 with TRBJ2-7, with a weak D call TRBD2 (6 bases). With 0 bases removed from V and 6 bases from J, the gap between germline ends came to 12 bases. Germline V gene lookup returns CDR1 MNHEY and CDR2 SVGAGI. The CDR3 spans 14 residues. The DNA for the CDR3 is TGTGCCAGCAGTTACTCGGGGCAGGAGGGCGAGCAGTACTTC. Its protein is CASSYSGQEGEQYF.

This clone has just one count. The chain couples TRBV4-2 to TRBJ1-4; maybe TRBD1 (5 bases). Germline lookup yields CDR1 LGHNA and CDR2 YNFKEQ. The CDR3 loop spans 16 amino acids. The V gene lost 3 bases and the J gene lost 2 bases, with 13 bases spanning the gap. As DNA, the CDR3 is TGTGCCAGCAGCCAGATGGGCGGGGGGACTAATGAAAAACTGTTTTTT. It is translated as CASSQMGGGTNEKLFF.

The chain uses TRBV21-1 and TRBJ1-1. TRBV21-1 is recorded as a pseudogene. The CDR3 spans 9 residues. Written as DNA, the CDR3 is TGTCCCGGTTGCACTGAAGCTTTCTTT. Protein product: CPGCTEAFF.